These 11 T cell receptor beta chains share one sample of origin, sequenced in a study of T cell responses to AZD1222 COVID-19 vaccine. Using immunoSEQ multiplex PCR, the repertoire was profiled, and TCRdb retains in-frame clones only, with some absent. This table has around 100,000 clones, around 81% appearing once. This specimen consisted of peripheral blood, obtained on day 0 of AZD1222 vaccination. These receptors were collected from an adult in good health.

The rearrangement joins TRBV7-3 to TRBJ1-1, with TRBD1 matching over 7 bases. The germline CDR1 and CDR2 sequences are SGHTA and FQGTGA. This CDR3 is built from 14 residues. V was clipped by 6 bases and J by 1 base; unmatched bases: 5. The CDR3: CASSPQGSNTEAFF. The CDR3 DNA sequence: TGTGCCAGCAGTCCACAGGGGTCGAACACTGAAGCTTTCTTT. The full variable domain, its missing parts supplied by reference TRBV7-3 and TRBJ1-1, is GAGVSQTPSNKVTEKGKYVELRCDPISGHTALYWYRQSLGQGPEFLIYFQGTGAADDSGLPNDRFFAVRPEGSVSTLKIQRTERGDSAVYLCASSPQGSNTEAFFGQGTRLTVV.

The gene calls are TRBV5-5 and TRBJ2-5; D is perhaps TRBD1 (6 bases). The CDR3 totals 14 residues. The ends were cut back, 1 base at V and 4 bases at J, with 11 bases in the middle. Germline V CDR1 and CDR2: SGHKS, YYEKEE (reference sequence). CDR3: CASSLLTGPETQYF. In DNA, the CDR3 is TGTGCCAGCAGCTTGTTAACAGGGCCAGAGACCCAGTACTTC.

CDR3 DNA sequence: TGTGCCACCAGCGGGACGGTCCAAGAGACCCAGTACTTC. This translates into CATSGTVQETQYF. The chain links TRBV15 to TRBJ2-5, with D perhaps assigned TRBD1 or TRBD2 (5 bases each). V lost 5 bases and J lost 1, with 8 bases in between. CDR1 and CDR2 from the germline V gene are LNHNV and YYDKDF (reference sequence). The CDR3 covers 13 residues.

The chain uses TRBV24-1 and TRBJ1-5; D gene ambiguous. This CDR3 comprises 12 residues. The germline V gene has CDR1 KGHDR and CDR2 SFDVKD. Trimming took 4 bases from V and 7 from J, leaving 7 bases between them. The CDR3 spells CATSDNHQPQHF. The CDR3, as DNA: TGTGCCACCAGTGACAATCACCAGCCCCAGCATTTT.

This clone was observed a few times. This chain links TRBV5-1 with TRBJ2-1; no clear D. Germline CDR1 is SGHRS and CDR2 is YFSETQ. Trimming pared 0 bases from V and 8 bases from J, leaving 12 bases between. This CDR3 is 14 amino acids long. The DNA of the CDR3 is TGCGCCAGCAGCTTGGATGTCTTTCGCCATGAGCAGTTCTTC. Its protein is CASSLDVFRHEQFF.

This clone was observed once. The chain links TRBV28 to TRBJ1-2; tentatively, D is TRBD1 (6 bases). This CDR3 has 11 residues. Germline loops: CDR1 MDHEN, CDR2 SYDVKM. V lost 5 bases and J lost 8, with 9 bases in between. The CDR3 bases are TGTGCCAGCAGTACAGGGTTCGGCTACACCTTC. Its translation: CASSTGFGYTF.

The rearrangement joins TRBV29-1 to TRBJ2-1; D not resolved. The V end was cut by 1 base, the J end by 0 bases, with 10 bases between. The CDR3 has 15 residues. CDR1 and CDR2 from the germline V gene are SQVTM and ANQGSEA. The CDR3 spells CSVEAPRSSYNEQFF. Written as DNA, the CDR3 is TGCAGCGTTGAAGCCCCCAGGAGCTCCTACAATGAGCAGTTCTTC.

This clone has only a few counts. The genes are TRBV6-5 and TRBJ2-1; D unresolved. The germline V gene encodes CDR1 MNHEY and CDR2 SVGAGI. V shed 6 bases and J shed 9 bases, with 15 bases lying between them. The CDR3 loop spans 13 amino acids. The chain's CDR3 is CASSLTRSGEQFF. The DNA of the CDR3 is TGTGCCAGCAGCCTTACTCGGTCGGGTGAGCAGTTCTTC.

This CDR3 reads CASSSRGTSTFFDTQYF. CDR3 DNA sequence: TGTGCCAGCAGTTCACGAGGGACTAGCACGTTCTTTGATACGCAGTATTTT. The chain combines TRBV28 with TRBJ2-3; 9 positions agree with TRBD2. Germline lookup yields CDR1 MDHEN and CDR2 SYDVKM. The CDR3 extends over 17 amino acids. The junction had 14 bases not matched to a gene; V was cut back by 4 bases and J by 6 bases.

This clone showed up just once. CDR3 amino acids: CASSASRNNEQYF. The DNA for the CDR3 is TGTGCCAGCAGCGCCTCCAGGAATAACGAGCAGTACTTC. This rearrangement joins TRBV4-2 to TRBJ2-7, with D hard to call. Germline V lookup: CDR1 LGHNA, CDR2 YNFKEQ. This CDR3 has 13 residues. V gave up 5 bases and J gave up 5 bases, with 13 bases separating them.

This chain links TRBV6-6 with TRBJ2-7, with 13 bases identical to TRBD2. CDR1 and CDR2 (germline): MNHNY, SVGAGI (reference sequence). J gave up 3 bases and V 6 bases, and 11 bases lay outside the gene matches. The CDR3 extends over 17 amino acids. The CDR3 DNA sequence: TGTGCCAGCAGCCGAACTAGCGGGGGGGCCTTTGGCTACGAGCAGTACTTC. Protein sequence: CASSRTSGGAFGYEQYF.